A single sample is the source of the 30 T cell receptor beta chains below, sequenced in a study of T-cell memory formation after mild COVID-19. TCRdb passed the 5' RACE reads through MiXCR, listing each CDR3 protein once. The sample includes 550,000 to 600,000 distinct CDR3 sequences, less than 25% seen only once; the top ten take 7.5% to 9.5%. Sample: PBMCs or a T cell subset sorted from them (not recorded which). These receptors originate from an adult woman who had mild COVID-19 (a few samples of this study predate the infection). Cell type and time point are not known.

This chain links TRBV7-6 with TRBJ2-3, with TRBD2 identical over 8 bases. The CDR3 sequence is 17 residues long. Germline trimming cut 3 bases from V and 2 bases from J; bases unmatched to any gene: 10. Per the germline V gene, CDR1 is SGHVS and CDR2 is FNYEAQ. In nucleotides, the CDR3 is TGTGCCAGCAGCTTGAACCGCGGGAGGCCTTCCACAGATACGCAGTATTTT. The encoded protein is CASSLNRGRPSTDTQYF.

This clonotype was seen at least ten times. J is TRBJ2-7 and V is TRBV5-1, with 12 nucleotides matching TRBD2. The CDR3 spans 14 residues. J lost 3 bases, V lost 3 bases, and 1 base had no gene match. Germline lookup yields CDR1 SGHRS and CDR2 YFSETQ. CDR3 protein: CASSWTSGDYEQYF. CDR3 DNA sequence: TGCGCCAGCAGCTGGACTAGCGGGGACTACGAGCAGTACTTC.

This clonotype was seen a few times. This rearrangement joins TRBV7-9 to TRBJ1-4; 8 positions agree with TRBD1. Germline loops: CDR1 SEHNR, CDR2 FQNEAQ (reference sequence). V was clipped by 5 bases and J by 2 bases; unmatched bases: 4. This CDR3 is 15 amino acids long. CDR3 sequence: CASSPTGGTNEKLFF. The CDR3 nucleotides are TGTGCCAGCAGCCCCACAGGGGGTACTAATGAAAAACTGTTTTTT.

The genes are TRBV28 and TRBJ2-7; the D gene is possibly TRBD1 (7 bases). This CDR3 has 13 residues. Germline V lookup: CDR1 MDHEN, CDR2 SYDVKM. Trimming removed 4 bases at V and 7 bases at J, with 14 bases between. This CDR3 reads CASSSGGNNEQYF. The CDR3 DNA sequence: TGTGCCAGCAGTTCAGGGGGGAACAATGAGCAGTACTTC.

This clonotype has ten or more counts. The chain links TRBV6-5 to TRBJ1-1; TRBD1 matches 12 bases. The germline V gene encodes CDR1 MNHEY and CDR2 SVGAGI. This CDR3 spans 15 amino acids. V gave up 6 bases and J gave up 5 bases; unmatched junction bases: 7. The CDR3 spells CASRRDRGRSTEAFF. The CDR3 DNA reads as TGTGCCAGCAGGAGGGACAGGGGGCGGAGTACTGAAGCTTTCTTT.

This clonotype was seen a handful of times. This sequence joins TRBV20-1 and TRBJ1-4; weak D call: TRBD1 (6 bases). Germline values: CDR1 DFQATT, CDR2 SNEGSKA (reference sequence). The germline V and J ends were trimmed by 6 bases and 5 bases, with 13 bases remaining between them. This CDR3 has 13 amino acids. The CDR3 DNA is TGCAGTGCGAGGACAGCTCTCAATGAAAAACTGTTTTTT. Its translation is CSARTALNEKLFF.

This clonotype was seen more than once but under ten times. V gene TRBV4-2 combines with J gene TRBJ2-3; D is unresolved. The V end lost 3 bases, the J end lost 0 bases, and 10 bases lay between the germline ends. Germline assignment: CDR1 LGHNA and CDR2 YNFKEQ. The CDR3 consists of 15 residues. The chain's CDR3 is CASSQDLDSTDTQYF. The CDR3 DNA sequence: TGTGCCAGCAGCCAGGACCTGGATAGCACAGATACGCAGTATTTT.

This clonotype came up many times. V and J are TRBV9 and TRBJ2-7; the D gene is possibly TRBD1 (6 bases). This CDR3 has 15 amino acids. CDR1 and CDR2 (germline): SGDLS, YYNGEE. Trimming removed 0 bases from V and 2 bases from J, with 12 bases in between. The CDR3 protein is CASSVDTGYTYEQYF. The CDR3 nucleotides are TGTGCCAGCAGCGTAGATACAGGGTACACCTACGAGCAGTACTTC.

The J gene is TRBJ2-2, the V gene TRBV6-1; D is possibly TRBD1 (6 bases). Between the trimmed V and J ends, which lost 4 bases and 3 bases, there was a span of 15 bases. Germline CDR1 is MNHNS and CDR2 is SASEGT. The CDR3 extends over 16 amino acids. The CDR3 nucleotides are TGTGCCAGCAGTGTCAAGCTCCAGGGGTACACCGGGGAGCTGTTTTTT. Translated, it gives CASSVKLQGYTGELFF.

The chain has TRBV7-6 and TRBJ2-3; D possibly matches TRBD1 or TRBD2 (5 bases each). The germline V gene has CDR1 SGHVS and CDR2 FNYEAQ. Between the trimmed V and J ends, which lost 4 bases and 3 bases, there was a span of 20 bases. This CDR3 region has 17 residues. The CDR3 DNA reads as TGTGCCAGCAGCTCCTTAGGGACCATCCTGACGACAGATACGCAGTATTTT. This gives the protein CASSSLGTILTTDTQYF.

This clonotype appeared a few times. The V gene is TRBV7-3, the J gene TRBJ2-1; no clear D. Looked up from germline, CDR1 is SGHTA and CDR2 is FQGTGA. The CDR3 runs 12 residues. CDR3 sequence (DNA): TGTGACATCCCCGGGCCCTACAATGAGCAGTTCTTC. It translates to CDIPGPYNEQFF.

This clonotype showed up just a few times. This chain joins TRBV12-3 or TRBV12-4 and TRBJ1-5; TRBD1 might be the D (5 bases). Trimming took 5 bases from V and 7 from J, leaving 12 bases between them. This CDR3 is built from 13 residues. The chain's CDR3 is CASSAGPGQPQHF. The CDR3 bases are TGTGCCAGCAGTGCTGGCCCAGGGCAGCCCCAGCATTTT.

The chain has TRBV9 and TRBJ2-3; D is possibly TRBD1 (6 bases). V dropped 3 bases and J dropped 3 bases, with 11 bases sitting between them. The CDR3 covers 14 residues. Germline V gene sequence: CDR1 SGDLS, CDR2 YYNGEE. The CDR3 region is CASSASDRTDTQYF. The CDR3 DNA follows: TGTGCCAGCAGCGCCTCAGACAGGACAGATACGCAGTATTTT.

This clonotype appeared a few times. V gene TRBV3-1 combines with J gene TRBJ1-2; D may be TRBD1 (6 bases). Between the trimmed V and J ends, which lost 7 bases and 6 bases, there was a span of 15 bases. Germline CDR1 is LGHDT and CDR2 is YNNKEL (reference sequence). This CDR3 region has 13 residues. The CDR3: CASTNSRGNGYTF. The CDR3 coding sequence is TGTGCCAGCACGAACAGCAGGGGAAATGGCTACACCTTC. The variable domain in full, with the rest retrieved from reference TRBV3-1 and TRBJ1-2, is DTAVSQTPKYLVTQMGNDKSIKCEQNLGHDTMYWYKQDSKKFLKIMFSYNNKELIINETVPNRFSPKSPDKAHLNLHINSLELGDSAVYFCASTNSRGNGYTFGSGTRLTVV.

CDR3 bases: TGCAGCGTTGACAGGGACGGAAACACCGGGGAGCTGTTTTTT. This translates into CSVDRDGNTGELFF. The V gene is TRBV29-1, the J gene TRBJ2-2; D tentatively fits TRBD1 or TRBD2 (5 bases each). Deletions cut 3 bases from V and 2 bases from J, with 10 bases between. Germline values: CDR1 SQVTM, CDR2 ANQGSEA. This CDR3 is built from 14 residues.

This clonotype showed up just a few times. The V and J genes are TRBV4-1 and TRBJ2-2; tentative D call: TRBD1 (6 bases). Deletions cut 7 bases from V and 6 bases from J, with 12 bases between. CDR1 is MGHRA, CDR2 YSYEKL, per germline. This CDR3 is built from 13 residues. The CDR3 region has the DNA TGCGCCAGCACCGGCCCAGGGGCCGGGGAGCTGTTTTTT. The encoded protein is CASTGPGAGELFF.

The V and J genes are TRBV18 and TRBJ2-5, with D uncertain. Germline V gives CDR1 KGHSH, CDR2 LQKENI. The CDR3 totals 14 residues. Trimming stripped 0 bases from V and 0 bases from J, with 5 bases between. CDR3 protein: CASSPPEYQETQYF. CDR3 sequence (DNA): TGTGCCAGCTCACCACCCGAGTACCAAGAGACCCAGTACTTC.

There are a few counts of this clonotype. The chain joins TRBV6-4 to TRBJ2-1, with a weak D call TRBD2 (7 bases). The CDR3 has 15 residues. Trimming took off 3 bases at V and 4 bases at J, with 13 bases between the two ends. Germline values: CDR1 MRHNA, CDR2 SNTAGT. In DNA form, the CDR3 reads TGTGCCAGCAGTGAATTCGGGGGGCCTTACAATGAGCAGTTCTTC. Translation gives CASSEFGGPYNEQFF.

The J gene is TRBJ1-1, the V gene TRBV29-1; no definite D call. CDR3 size: 15 residues. Germline values: CDR1 SQVTM, CDR2 ANQGSEA. V was shortened by 2 bases and J by 4 bases, with 17 bases between the two germline ends. CDR3 sequence: CSVEFRALLGTEAFF. Written as DNA, the CDR3 is TGCAGCGTTGAATTCCGGGCTCTTCTGGGCACTGAAGCTTTCTTT.

This clonotype was recorded at least ten times. The CDR3 is CASSLGPSGNTIYF. CDR3 nucleotides: TGTGCCAGCAGTTTGGGGCCATCTGGAAACACCATATATTTT. The chain carries TRBV12-3 or TRBV12-4 and TRBJ1-3; tentative D call: TRBD1 (5 bases). The CDR3 runs to 14 residues. With 3 bases removed from V and 1 base from J, the gap between germline ends came to 7 bases.

V and J are TRBV20-1 and TRBJ2-7; tentative D call: TRBD2 (5 bases). V was pared by 8 bases and J by 0 bases, with 8 bases between. This CDR3 is 11 amino acids long. The V gene's germline CDR1 is DFQATT and CDR2 SNEGSKA (reference sequence). The CDR3 nucleotides read TGCAGTCCGGGGAGCTCCTACGAGCAGTACTTC. Protein: CSPGSSYEQYF.

The rearrangement links TRBV5-1 to TRBJ1-4; TRBD1 might be the D (5 bases). This CDR3 comprises 15 residues. Trimming took 3 bases from V and 8 from J, leaving 17 bases between them. Germline CDR1 SGHRS, CDR2 YFSETQ. The CDR3 sequence: CASSSPSRDREKLFF. CDR3 nucleotides: TGCGCCAGCAGCTCGCCTAGCAGGGATCGCGAAAAACTGTTTTTT.

This clonotype is a singleton in its sample. The V gene is TRBV18, the J gene TRBJ2-1, with 8 bases aligning to TRBD1. CDR1 is KGHSH, CDR2 LQKENI, per germline. V shed 3 bases and J 9 bases; nucleotides not matched to a gene: 10. The CDR3 runs 15 residues. The CDR3 loop is CASSPATGARGEQFF. CDR3 coding DNA: TGTGCCAGCTCACCCGCGACAGGGGCGAGAGGTGAGCAGTTCTTC. Full variable domain (outside the CDR3, taken from reference TRBV18 and TRBJ2-1): NAGVMQNPRHLVRRRGQEARLRCSPMKGHSHVYWYRQLPEEGLKFMVYLQKENIIDESGMPKERFSAEFPKEGPSILRIQQVVRGDSAAYFCASSPATGARGEQFFGPGTRLTVL.

The CDR3 nucleotides read TGTGCCAGTAGTACTCAGAACAATGAGCAGTTCTTC. Translation: CASSTQNNEQFF. The chain combines TRBV19 with TRBJ2-1; D gene unclear. Looked up from germline, CDR1 is LNHDA and CDR2 is SQIVND (reference sequence). V gave up 4 bases and J gave up 5 bases, with 6 bases separating them. The CDR3 has 12 amino acids.

The rearrangement joins TRBV7-6 to TRBJ2-3; 8 bases are shared with TRBD2. V shed 5 bases and J 3 bases; nucleotides not matched to a gene: 4. Germline V gives CDR1 SGHVS, CDR2 FNYEAQ. The CDR3 spans 14 residues. DNA for the CDR3: TGTGCCAGCAGCAACGCGGGAGGAACAGATACGCAGTATTTT. Translating it yields CASSNAGGTDTQYF.

This clonotype was seen ten or more times. The J gene is TRBJ2-1, the V gene TRBV5-1, with a weak D call TRBD1 (5 bases). The CDR3 loop spans 15 amino acids. Germline CDR1 is SGHRS and CDR2 is YFSETQ. V lost 0 bases, J lost 5 bases, and 12 bases lay in between. For the CDR3, the DNA is TGCGCCAGCAGCTTGGCCTCAGGGAATCACAATGAGCAGTTCTTC. Amino acid sequence: CASSLASGNHNEQFF.

The table lists this clonotype with a few counts. The CDR3 protein is CASSPPGTGNTEAFF. In DNA form, the CDR3 reads TGTGCCAGCTCACCTCCCGGGACAGGGAACACTGAAGCTTTCTTT. This chain uses TRBV18 with TRBJ1-1, with 8 bases aligning to TRBD1. The trim removed 3 bases at V and 1 base at J, leaving 4 bases unmatched. The CDR3 sequence is 15 residues long. Germline lookup yields CDR1 KGHSH and CDR2 LQKENI. Full variable domain (outside the CDR3, taken from reference TRBV18 and TRBJ1-1): NAGVMQNPRHLVRRRGQEARLRCSPMKGHSHVYWYRQLPEEGLKFMVYLQKENIIDESGMPKERFSAEFPKEGPSILRIQQVVRGDSAAYFCASSPPGTGNTEAFFGQGTRLTVV.

About this clonotype itself: An end of the junction does not agree with germline; a read error may underlie this. This chain joins TRBV19 and TRBJ1-1; no firm D call. The V gene's germline CDR1 is LNHDA and CDR2 SQIVND (reference sequence). The CDR3 length is 11 residues. The chain's CDR3 is CASAGYTEGFF. CDR3 nucleotides: TGTGCCAGTGCAGGCTACACTGAAGGTTTCTTT.

This clonotype occurred many times. Here the CDR3 DNA reads TGTGCCACTAGACACCTTATGAACACTGAAGCTTTCTTT. Translation: CATRHLMNTEAFF. The gene calls are TRBV15 and TRBJ1-1; D gene uncertain. Per germline, CDR1 LNHNV and CDR2 YYDKDF (reference sequence). The V end was cut by 9 bases, the J end by 0 bases, with 11 bases between. CDR3 size: 13 residues.

V usage is TRBV7-2 and J usage is TRBJ2-1; 11 bases line up with TRBD2. Trimming at V came to 0 bases and at J to 2 bases, leaving 9 bases not matched to a gene. This CDR3 has 19 residues. CDR1 SGHTA and CDR2 FQGNSA come from the germline V gene. CDR3 coding DNA: TGTGCCAGCAGCTTAGCCCCCGTGGCTAGCGGGAGGACCTACAATGAGCAGTTCTTC. It is translated as CASSLAPVASGRTYNEQFF. Full variable domain (missing parts from reference TRBV7-2 and TRBJ2-1): GAGVSQSPSNKVTEKGKDVELRCDPISGHTALYWYRQSLGQGLEFLIYFQGNSAPDKSGLPSDRFSAERTGGSVSTLTIQRTQQEDSAVYLCASSLAPVASGRTYNEQFFGPGTRLTVL.